This T cell receptor beta chain originates from a study of cytomegalovirus exposure and HLA in healthy donors (dated by TCRdb to 2015 to 2018). For the wider study: According to a later analysis, one platform produced both the roughly 120 validation repertoires and the 620 or so repertoires of the first cohort. The study was designed to test whether signatures of past pathogen exposure could be identified by cataloging public T cell receptors. Besides the first cohort of 550 to 750 subjects, a separate validation cohort made up of roughly 120 different subjects was used. To predict cytomegalovirus infection status, the study brought together high-throughput TCR immunosequencing, statistical association of individual TCRs with disease status, and machine learning. The full study reports these points: Of the cluster scores, roughly 95% were above 0 in a later analysis, which found that TCRs clustered in the first cohort also tended to co-occur in the roughly 130 validation repertoires. A later analysis had no HLA typing for the validation cohort, so co-occurrence there was scored across all 120 repertoires. It was suggested by the authors that the approach could potentially be generalized to other disease states and immunological phenotypes. Across donors, most TCR sequences were observed very rarely, whereas some public TCRs were present in many individuals. The classifier was reported to diagnose cytomegalovirus status with high specificity and sensitivity in both the original cohort and the validation cohort. A few of the identified cytomegalovirus-associated TCR beta chains were confirmed in vitro to be specific for cytomegalovirus antigens. The study gave a list of about 160 TCR beta chains associated with cytomegalovirus.

The donors belonged to the validation cohort of roughly 120 subjects, which was separate from the approximately 660-subject first cohort. Libraries were made using the immunoSEQ multiplex PCR assay. Concerning the study's data processing: A statistical classification framework was built for diagnosing cytomegalovirus status from the catalog of TCR beta chain sequences. TCRdb limited this immuneACCESS table to in-frame rearrangements with V and J called. A share of clones is missing; checked studies link under half to unresolved V genes, and the rest is unexplained. D and trimming were read from the DNA, whereas the V and J calls and clone size are those reported in that table. The sample yields around 200,000 clones; about 80% were counted once. The biggest ten clones account for under 3.5% of the sample. V loses 6 bases of germline sequence and J loses 7 bases, and the interval between the two ends is 13 bases. Taken from cysteine to phenylalanine, the CDR3 has 12 residues. Only the CDR3 part of the read is kept: 36 bases, read in frame from the first base. CDR1 and CDR2 are read off the germline V gene as SGDLS and YYNGEE.

A word on this clone: There is no known antigen for this receptor. The sample holds no much larger clone one base away, and base qualities are not on file.

The sequence is built from TRBV9 and TRBJ1-2; the D gene assignment is ambiguous. The clonotype comes from a woman aged 18-30 years in good health and CMV-seropositive. The sequenced sample was PBMCs. At the DNA level, the sequence is TGTGCCAGCACAACAGCGGAGGGTGGCTACACCTTC. This yields the protein CASTTAEGGYTF.